This T cell receptor (beta chain) was captured by sequencing in a study of chemoradiotherapy in HPV16-positive cancers. This clone is a singleton in its sample. Its antigen is unknown. Study-level points and caveats: In HPV16-positive patients, HPV-responsive T-cell expansion tracked better recurrence-free survival. HPV-specific T cells were functionally defined from only a couple of HPV16-positive patients.

Method: immunoSEQ multiplex PCR; TCRdb's copy keeps in-frame clones and lacks some. The sample has 4,000 or so clones; approximately 80% are singletons. Germline CDR1 reads SGHKS; CDR2 reads YYEKEE (reference sequence). The CDR3 has 13 amino acids. V was shortened by 0 bases and J by 4 bases, with 7 bases between the two germline ends. Repertoires were sampled repeatedly during chemoradiotherapy. V gene TRBV5-5 combines with J gene TRBJ1-1; no reliable D call. This sequence was found in a human donor with HPV-associated anogenital cancer. The source material was tumor tissue, sampled from a patient who underwent chemoradiotherapy. The CDR3 DNA follows: TGTGCCAGCAGCTTGGCCGCGACCACTGAAGCTTTCTTT. Protein product: CASSLAATTEAFF. The variable domain in full, with the rest retrieved from reference TRBV5-5 and TRBJ1-1, is DAGVTQSPTHLIKTRGQQVTLRCSPISGHKSVSWYQQVLGQGPQFIFQYYEKEERGRGNFPDRFSARQFPNYSSELNVNALLLGDSALYLCASSLAATTEAFFGQGTRLTVV.